What follows describes a single T cell receptor beta chain. The entry originates in a study of blood T cell repertoires in COVID-19. Overall study context: From T cells, B-cell-depleted T cells, or PBMCs came the material, which was cDNA or gDNA.

The CDR3 consists of 15 residues. CDR1 is MNHEY, CDR2 SVGAGI, per germline. Trimming cost V 5 bases and J 6 bases; bases outside gene matches: 9. In the authors' methods: Amplification of reference gene primers provided the estimated nucleated cell counts. TCRdb keeps only in-frame clones here, not all; method: immunoSEQ multiplex PCR. For V, J and clone size, that table is used; D and trimming come from the DNA. The profile shows about 220,000 clones, roughly 85% of them singletons. This receptor was identified in a man between 25 and 39 years old who had recovered from COVID-19. The chain is built from TRBV6-5 and TRBJ2-7; 11 bases align to TRBD2. Sequencing was carried out using peripheral blood. CDR3 DNA sequence: TGTGCCAGCAGTCCCTATAGCGGGGGGGCGGCCGAGCAGTACTTC. It is translated as CASSPYSGGAAEQYF.